This entry features one T cell receptor (beta chain) sequence. Study processing details: Scientists estimated how many nucleated cells there were by amplifying reference gene primers. The data were produced by immunoSEQ multiplex PCR, yet TCRdb's version contains in-frame clones alone and is incomplete. V, J and clone size were drawn from that table, and D and trimming were deduced from the DNA. The sample has under 350,000 clones, approximately 90% seen once. This record belongs to a study of blood T cell repertoires in COVID-19. The wider study: Acute and convalescent COVID-19 samples came from the United States, Italy and Spain. T cells, B-cell-depleted T cells, or PBMCs provided the cDNA or gDNA that served as material.

Between the trimmed V and J ends, which lost 5 bases and 0 bases, there was a span of 11 bases. There are 15 residues in the CDR3. From germline, CDR1 is SEHNR and CDR2 FQNEAQ (reference sequence). The sequence derives from a man aged 40-55 years with acute or convalescent COVID-19. This rearrangement joins TRBV7-9 to TRBJ1-5; D call uncertain. Sequencing was performed on peripheral blood. CDR3 nucleotide sequence: TGTGCCAGCAGCCCGGGGTTTTATAGCAATCAGCCCCAGCATTTT. Its translation is CASSPGFYSNQPQHF.